This TCR beta chain stems from a study of identical twins. Findings of the study overall: Cord blood beta clonotypes that were abundant carried fewer insertions, and memory repertoires showed no such trend.

This clonotype was seen a few times. Its antigen is still unknown. The germline V gene encodes CDR1 SGDLS and CDR2 YYNGEE. The CDR3 runs to 15 residues. V gave up 4 bases and J gave up 2 bases, with 15 bases separating them. In TCRdb, the 5' RACE reads were re-called with MiXCR into one record per CDR3 protein. The repertoire holds approximately 250,000 distinct CDR3 sequences, with about 6.7% as singletons. The data also belong to a second study, concerning T cells expressing NK-cell markers. Turning to that study: Also leading the CD3+CD56-NKG2C+ fraction in a few donors were these clonotypes.

This TCR was recovered from a woman aged 18-29 years in good health. The J gene is TRBJ1-2, the V gene TRBV9; a possible D gene is TRBD1 (5 bases). Sequencing used CD8+ T cells sorted from blood. The CDR3 loop is CASSQLGRGNYGYTF. The CDR3 region has the DNA TGTGCCAGCAGCCAATTAGGTCGGGGGAACTATGGCTACACCTTC.